Below are 22 T cell receptor beta chains sequenced from a single sample in a study of T cells expressing NK-cell markers. TCRdb reprocessed the 5' RACE reads, with one entry per CDR3 protein and no DNA. This sample's table reports some 300,000 distinct CDR3 sequences. The sequencing input was blood T cells: a sorted CD56 or NKG2C T cell subset, CD4+ or CD8+ T cells, or bulk PBMC T cells (not recorded which). The receptors here all came from a young man in good health.

V and J are TRBV12-3 or TRBV12-4 and TRBJ1-3; TCRdb reports TRBD1, a call that lacks DNA to check it against. This CDR3 region has 15 residues. The CDR3: CASSYRDHSGNTIYF.

This chain connects TRBV20-1 to TRBJ1-4; there is no DNA to check the TCRdb D call of TRBD1. The CDR3 contains 14 residues. Germline CDR1 and CDR2: DFQATT and SNEGSKA (reference sequence). This CDR3 reads CSAREDRGLEKLFF.

This sequence joins TRBV6-1 and TRBJ1-4; TCRdb's D gene call, TRBD1, goes unchecked for lack of DNA. The CDR3 consists of 14 residues. In germline, CDR1 is MNHNS, CDR2 SASEGT. The CDR3 here is CASSARQAYEKLFF.

The CDR3 region is CASSVGGRGITDTQYF. The chain has TRBV9 and TRBJ2-3; checking the TCRdb D call of TRBD2 is not possible without DNA. This CDR3 region has 16 residues. Germline CDR1 reads SGDLS; CDR2 reads YYNGEE.

The chain links TRBV20-1 to TRBJ1-1; the TCRdb call, TRBD1, lacks DNA for checking. Germline loops: CDR1 DFQATT, CDR2 SNEGSKA (reference sequence). The CDR3 loop spans 11 amino acids. The CDR3 here is CSEGLYTEAFF.

The gene calls are TRBV21-1 and TRBJ2-7; absent DNA, TCRdb's TRBD1 call cannot be checked. TRBV21-1 is a known pseudogene. The CDR3 has 14 residues. The CDR3: CASPIQGNPYEQYF.

The V call is TRBV5-4, the J call TRBJ2-2; without DNA, the TCRdb call of TRBD2 cannot be checked. This CDR3 has 17 residues. Germline V gene data show CDR1 as SGHNT and CDR2 as YYREEE (reference sequence). The CDR3 sequence is CASSLMGTSANTGELFF.

V gene TRBV29-1 combines with J gene TRBJ2-3; lacking DNA, the TRBD1 call made by TCRdb goes unchecked. From germline, CDR1 is SQVTM and CDR2 ANQGSEA. The CDR3 runs to 15 residues. CDR3 protein: CSVNRQGLYTDTQYF.

The CDR3 sequence: CASSPNRGRSNEQFF. The rearrangement joins TRBV6-2 or TRBV6-3 to TRBJ2-1; TCRdb's D gene call, TRBD1, goes unchecked for lack of DNA. Looked up from germline, CDR1 is MNHEY and CDR2 is SVGEGT. This CDR3 is built from 15 residues.

This chain uses TRBV30 with TRBJ2-7; TCRdb indicates TRBD2, and absent DNA this call remains unverified. This CDR3 spans 14 amino acids. Germline assignment: CDR1 GTSNPN and CDR2 SVGIG (reference sequence). The CDR3 loop is CAWRTSGNSYEQYF.

V is TRBV28 and J is TRBJ1-2; TCRdb picks TRBD1, but there is no DNA to check that call. This CDR3 comprises 12 residues. The germline V gene has CDR1 MDHEN and CDR2 SYDVKM. CDR3 amino acids: CASSVQGNGYTF.

The V and J genes are TRBV5-4 and TRBJ2-5; the D call of TRBD2 rests on TCRdb alone, since no DNA is present to check it. Per germline, CDR1 SGHNT and CDR2 YYREEE (reference sequence). This CDR3 has 16 amino acids. CDR3 region: CASSLSGLAGVETQYF.

V usage is TRBV6-5 and J usage is TRBJ2-1; there is no DNA to check the TCRdb D call of TRBD2. In germline, CDR1 is MNHEY, CDR2 SVGAGI. The CDR3 is 15 amino acids. CDR3: CASSLAGELGNEQFF.

The J gene is TRBJ2-1, the V gene TRBV12-3 or TRBV12-4; checking the TCRdb D call of TRBD1 is not possible without DNA. The CDR3 is 14 amino acids. The CDR3 spells CASTLGRTYNEQFF.

V usage is TRBV7-3 and J usage is TRBJ2-1; absent DNA, TCRdb's TRBD1 call cannot be checked. The CDR3 totals 14 residues. The germline V gene encodes CDR1 SGHTA and CDR2 FQGTGA. The CDR3 protein is CASSPSGTDMKQFF.

The V and J genes are TRBV29-1 and TRBJ2-3. This CDR3 contains 11 residues. From germline, CDR1 is SQVTM and CDR2 ANQGSEA. CDR3 amino acids: CSPTQADTQYF.

This chain connects TRBV20-1 to TRBJ2-1; the D call of TRBD2 rests on TCRdb alone, since no DNA is present to check it. Germline CDR1 reads DFQATT; CDR2 reads SNEGSKA (reference sequence). The CDR3 contains 17 residues. The CDR3 sequence is CSARAALAGRSYNEQFF.

The chain combines TRBV11-1 with TRBJ2-2; TCRdb selects TRBD1, and the lack of DNA leaves this call unchecked. CDR1 and CDR2 (germline): SGHAT, FQDESV (reference sequence). CDR3 length: 15 residues. This CDR3 reads CASSFNRANTGELFF.

The rearrangement links TRBV10-3 to TRBJ2-7. The CDR3 length is 12 residues. The germline gives CDR1 ENHRY, CDR2 SYGVKD. CDR3 protein: CAISETPYEQYF.

This CDR3 reads CAAGTANTGELFF. V gene TRBV10-3 combines with J gene TRBJ2-2; the TCRdb D gene call, TRBD1, has no DNA to confirm it. The CDR3 spans 13 residues. Germline values: CDR1 ENHRY, CDR2 SYGVKD.

The chain carries TRBV29-1 and TRBJ2-5. This CDR3 contains 13 residues. Germline V gives CDR1 SQVTM, CDR2 ANQGSEA. CDR3 residues: CSVAQSFQETQYF.

This rearrangement joins TRBV30 to TRBJ2-4; TCRdb's D call of TRBD1 is untestable without DNA. This CDR3 is built from 15 residues. Germline lookup yields CDR1 GTSNPN and CDR2 SVGIG (reference sequence). Here the CDR3 reads CAWSVGKGTKNIQYF.